The 3 T cell receptor beta chains presented below share a single source sample, sequenced in a study of T cell responses to AZD1222 COVID-19 vaccine. TCRdb's table, derived via immunoSEQ multiplex PCR, lists solely in-frame clones and lacks some. The profile covers around 140,000 clones, with 90% appearing a single time and approximately 1.6% taken by the ten largest. The sample was peripheral blood, taken on day 0 of AZD1222 vaccination. These receptors were collected from an adult in good health.

The chain is built from TRBV7-2 and TRBJ1-2, with 8 nucleotides matching TRBD1. Losses at the gene ends were 3 bases for V and 8 bases for J; bases not matched to a gene: 14. Germline V gene data show CDR1 as SGHTA and CDR2 as FQGNSA. The CDR3 loop spans 16 amino acids. The CDR3 sequence is CASSFGSGGASGGYTF. In nucleotides, the CDR3 is TGTGCCAGCAGCTTCGGTTCAGGGGGCGCCTCAGGCGGCTACACCTTC.

This sequence joins TRBV23-1 and TRBJ1-1; D ambiguous. TRBV23-1 is classed as an ORF, of uncertain function. V shed 4 bases and J shed 1 base, with 4 bases lying between them. The CDR3 spans 12 residues. CDR3 amino acids: CASSRRNTEAFF. Here the CDR3 DNA reads TGCGCCAGCAGTCGAAGGAACACTGAAGCTTTCTTT.

J is TRBJ2-3 and V is TRBV7-9; D unresolved. This CDR3 is 16 amino acids long. V lost 5 bases to trimming and J lost 2 bases, with 17 bases between them. The V gene's germline CDR1 is SEHNR and CDR2 FQNEAQ (reference sequence). DNA of the CDR3: TGTGCCAGCAGCCGTCTGGGCCAAGTGGTCACAGATACGCAGTATTTT. Translated: CASSRLGQVVTDTQYF.